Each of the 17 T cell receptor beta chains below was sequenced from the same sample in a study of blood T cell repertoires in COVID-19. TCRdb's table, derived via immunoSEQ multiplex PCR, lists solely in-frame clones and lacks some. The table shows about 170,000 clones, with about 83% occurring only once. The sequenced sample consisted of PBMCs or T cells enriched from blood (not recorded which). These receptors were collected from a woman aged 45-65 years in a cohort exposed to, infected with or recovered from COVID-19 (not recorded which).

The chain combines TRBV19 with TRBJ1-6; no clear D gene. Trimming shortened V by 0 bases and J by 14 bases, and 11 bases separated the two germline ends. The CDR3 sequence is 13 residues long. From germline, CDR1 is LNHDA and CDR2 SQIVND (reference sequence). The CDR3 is CASSIDRGAALHF. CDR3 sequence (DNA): TGTGCCAGTAGTATAGATCGCGGAGCTGCCCTCCACTTT.

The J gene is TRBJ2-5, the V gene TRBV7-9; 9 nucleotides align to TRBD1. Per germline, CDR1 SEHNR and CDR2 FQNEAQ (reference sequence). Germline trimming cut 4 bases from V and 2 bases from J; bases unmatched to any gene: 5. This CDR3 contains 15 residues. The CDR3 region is CASSSRDRVQETQYF. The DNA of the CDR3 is TGTGCCAGCAGCTCCCGGGACAGGGTACAAGAGACCCAGTACTTC. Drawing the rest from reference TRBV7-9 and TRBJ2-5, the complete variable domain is DTGVSQNPRHKITKRGQNVTFRCDPISEHNRLYWYRQTLGQGPEFLTYFQNEAQLEKSRLLSDRFSAERPKGSFSTLEIQRTEQGDSAMYLCASSSRDRVQETQYFGPGTRLLVL.

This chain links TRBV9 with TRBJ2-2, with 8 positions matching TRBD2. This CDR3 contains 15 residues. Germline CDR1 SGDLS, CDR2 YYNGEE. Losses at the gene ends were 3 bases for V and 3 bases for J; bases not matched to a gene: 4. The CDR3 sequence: CASSASGGDTGELFF. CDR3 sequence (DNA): TGTGCCAGCAGCGCGAGCGGGGGAGACACCGGGGAGCTGTTTTTT.

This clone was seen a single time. CDR3 DNA: TGTGCCAGCTCCGAGACGAGGACAGAGTTTGCCTATAATTCACCCCTCCACTTT. This sequence encodes CASSETRTEFAYNSPLHF. The J gene is TRBJ1-6, the V gene TRBV18, with D perhaps matching TRBD1 (6 bases). The CDR3 sequence is 18 residues long. Germline loops: CDR1 KGHSH, CDR2 LQKENI. V gave up 6 bases and J gave up 2 bases, with 20 bases separating them.

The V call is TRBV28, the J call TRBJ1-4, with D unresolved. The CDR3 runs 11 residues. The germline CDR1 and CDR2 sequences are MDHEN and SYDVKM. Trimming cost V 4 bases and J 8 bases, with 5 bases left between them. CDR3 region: CASSSREKLFF. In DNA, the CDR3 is TGTGCCAGCAGTTCTCGGGAAAAACTGTTTTTT.

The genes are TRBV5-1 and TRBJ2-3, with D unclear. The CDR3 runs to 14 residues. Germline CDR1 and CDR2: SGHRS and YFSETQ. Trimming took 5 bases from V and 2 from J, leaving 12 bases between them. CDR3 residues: CASSLDLFTDTQYF. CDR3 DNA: TGCGCCAGCAGTTTAGACTTGTTCACAGATACGCAGTATTTT.

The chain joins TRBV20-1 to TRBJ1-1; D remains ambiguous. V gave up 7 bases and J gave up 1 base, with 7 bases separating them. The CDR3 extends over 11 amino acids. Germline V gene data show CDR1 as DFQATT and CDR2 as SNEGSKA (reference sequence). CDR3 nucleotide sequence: TGCAGTGTTTACAAGAACACTGAAGCTTTCTTT. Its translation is CSVYKNTEAFF.

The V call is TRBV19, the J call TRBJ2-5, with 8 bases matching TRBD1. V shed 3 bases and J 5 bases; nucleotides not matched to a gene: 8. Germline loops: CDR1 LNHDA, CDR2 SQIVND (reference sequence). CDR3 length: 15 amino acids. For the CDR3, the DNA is TGTGCCAGTAGTATTCTCGGACAGGGAATCGAGACCCAGTACTTC. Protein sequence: CASSILGQGIETQYF.

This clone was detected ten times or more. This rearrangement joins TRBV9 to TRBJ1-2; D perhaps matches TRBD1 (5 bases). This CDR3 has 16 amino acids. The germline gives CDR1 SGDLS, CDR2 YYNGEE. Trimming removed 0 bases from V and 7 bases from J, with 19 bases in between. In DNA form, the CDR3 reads TGTGCCAGCAGCGTAGGAGCCCAGGGTACTTTAGGTGGCTACACCTTC. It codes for CASSVGAQGTLGGYTF.

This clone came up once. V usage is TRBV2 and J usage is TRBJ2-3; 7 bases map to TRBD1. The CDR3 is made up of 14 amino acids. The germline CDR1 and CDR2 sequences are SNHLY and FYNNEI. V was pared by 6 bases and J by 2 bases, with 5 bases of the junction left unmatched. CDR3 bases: TGTGCCAGCAGGAGACAGGGAAACACAGATACGCAGTATTTT. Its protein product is CASRRQGNTDTQYF.

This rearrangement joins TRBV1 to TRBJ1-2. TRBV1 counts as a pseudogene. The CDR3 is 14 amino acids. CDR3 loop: CTSSQEVGSYGYTF. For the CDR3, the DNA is TGCACCAGCAGCCAAGAAGTTGGGAGTTACGGCTACACCTTC.

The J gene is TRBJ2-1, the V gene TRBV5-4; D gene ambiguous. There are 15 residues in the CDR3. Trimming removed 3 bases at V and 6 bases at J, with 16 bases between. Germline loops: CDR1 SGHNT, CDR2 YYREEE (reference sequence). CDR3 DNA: TGTGCCAGCAGCTCGTTAAAAACTAATATCAATGAGCAGTTCTTC. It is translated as CASSSLKTNINEQFF.

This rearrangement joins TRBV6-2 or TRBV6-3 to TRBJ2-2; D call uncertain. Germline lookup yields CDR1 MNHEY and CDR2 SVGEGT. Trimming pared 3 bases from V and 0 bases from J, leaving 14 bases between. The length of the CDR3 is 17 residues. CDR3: CASSYSGPGSNTGELFF. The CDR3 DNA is TGTGCCAGCAGTTATTCTGGGCCCGGATCGAACACCGGGGAGCTGTTTTTT.

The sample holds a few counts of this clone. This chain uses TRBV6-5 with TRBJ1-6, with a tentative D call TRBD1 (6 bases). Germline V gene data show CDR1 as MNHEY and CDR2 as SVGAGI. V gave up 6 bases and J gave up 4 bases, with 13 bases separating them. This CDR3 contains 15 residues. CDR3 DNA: TGTGCCAGCAGCCTCGGACAGTCTTATAATTCACCCCTCCACTTT. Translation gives CASSLGQSYNSPLHF.

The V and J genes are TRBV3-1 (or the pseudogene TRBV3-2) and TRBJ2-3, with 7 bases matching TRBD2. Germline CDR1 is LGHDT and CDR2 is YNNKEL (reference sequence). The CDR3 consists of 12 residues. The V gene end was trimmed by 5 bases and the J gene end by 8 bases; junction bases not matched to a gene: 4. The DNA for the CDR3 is TGTGCCAGCAGCATTCGCGGGGGTACGCAGTATTTT. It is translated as CASSIRGGTQYF.

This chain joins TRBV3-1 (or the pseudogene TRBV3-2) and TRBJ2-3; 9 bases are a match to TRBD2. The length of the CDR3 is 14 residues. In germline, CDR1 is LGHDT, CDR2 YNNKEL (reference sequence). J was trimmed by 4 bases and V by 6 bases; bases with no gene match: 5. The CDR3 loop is CASRREGWADTQYF. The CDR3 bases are TGTGCCAGCAGGCGGGAGGGGTGGGCAGATACGCAGTATTTT.

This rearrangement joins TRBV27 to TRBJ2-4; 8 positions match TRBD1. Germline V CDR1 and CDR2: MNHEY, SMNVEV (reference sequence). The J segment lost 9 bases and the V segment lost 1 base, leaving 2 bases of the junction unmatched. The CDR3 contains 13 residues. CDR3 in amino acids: CASSLWDRRIQYF. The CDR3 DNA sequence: TGTGCCAGCAGTTTATGGGACAGGCGCATTCAGTACTTC.